Described below is a single T cell receptor beta chain sequence and its context. As yet, its antigen is unknown. This sample is drawn from a study of T-cell reconstitution after alpha-beta-depleted transplantation in children. Study outcomes and limitations: After transplant, high TCRbeta diversity at day 60 in some patients arose from surviving recipient T cells and thymic progenitors.

There are 11 residues in the CDR3. V shed 6 bases and J shed 2 bases, with 8 bases lying between them. From germline, CDR1 is DFQATT and CDR2 SNEGSKA (reference sequence). Researchers prepared the TCRbeta library using unique molecular identifiers, the study reports. In TCRdb, the PCR reads were re-called with MiXCR into one record per CDR3 protein. Of fewer than 750,000 distinct CDR3 sequences in the sample, roughly a quarter were seen once. The sequence was collected from a boy younger than two with Wiskott-Aldrich syndrome, due to receive a stem cell transplant. The rearrangement uses TRBV20-1 and TRBJ2-7; D might be TRBD2 (6 bases). Source: PBMCs, taken before TCRalphabeta/CD19-depleted stem cell transplant. The CDR3 DNA follows: TGCAGTGCGCGGGGAGCCTACGAGCAGTACTTC. It encodes CSARGAYEQYF.